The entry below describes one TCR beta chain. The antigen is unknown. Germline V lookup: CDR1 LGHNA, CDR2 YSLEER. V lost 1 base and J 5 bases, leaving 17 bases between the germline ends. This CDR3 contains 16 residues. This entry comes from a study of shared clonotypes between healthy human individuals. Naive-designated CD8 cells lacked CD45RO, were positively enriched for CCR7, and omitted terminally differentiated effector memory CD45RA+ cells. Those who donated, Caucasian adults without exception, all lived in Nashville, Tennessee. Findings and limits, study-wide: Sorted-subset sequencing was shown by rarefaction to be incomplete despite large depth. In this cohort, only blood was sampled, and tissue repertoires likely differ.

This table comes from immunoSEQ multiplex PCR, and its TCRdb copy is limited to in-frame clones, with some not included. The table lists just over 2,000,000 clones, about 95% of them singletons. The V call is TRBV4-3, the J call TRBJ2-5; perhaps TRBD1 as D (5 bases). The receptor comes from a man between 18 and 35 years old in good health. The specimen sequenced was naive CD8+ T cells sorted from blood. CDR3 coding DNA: TGCGCCAGCAGCCAAGCCCCCTCCGACAGTGGGGAGACCCAGTACTTC. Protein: CASSQAPSDSGETQYF.